This T cell receptor beta chain was sequenced during a study of blood T cell repertoires in COVID-19. In the study overall: PBMCs, B-cell-depleted T cells, or T cells were the source of the cDNA or gDNA that made up the material.

The CDR3 is 13 residues long. Germline V gene lookup returns CDR1 SGDLS and CDR2 YYNGEE. The V gene lost 2 bases and the J gene lost 5 bases, with 7 bases spanning the gap. Everyone who took part was roughly 18 to 89 years old, and they came from roughly 25 US areas. Allocation to cohorts depended on clinical history reported by the participants. Symptom resolution, clearance, or two negative PCRs marked the recovered donors of Cohort 3. Libraries were prepared by immunoSEQ multiplex PCR; TCRdb keeps only in-frame clonotypes and omits some of them. The table shows some 420,000 clones, with around 87% occurring only once.

The specimen was PBMCs or T cells enriched from blood (not recorded which). The receptor was derived from a man aged 25-40 years who had recovered from COVID-19. The chain has TRBV9 and TRBJ2-2; no clear D. The CDR3 DNA reads TGTGCCAGCAGCGTCCAAACTACCGGGGAGCTGTTTTTT. As protein: CASSVQTTGELFF.